This T cell receptor beta chain was sequenced in a study of technical replicates of blood from a handful of donors. Assay: immunoSEQ multiplex PCR; the TCRdb copy retains only in-frame clones and omits some. The data show about 73,000 clones, approximately 90% seen once. CDR3 length: 14 amino acids. Germline V gene lookup returns CDR1 LNHDA and CDR2 SQIVND (reference sequence). Trimming took 3 bases from V and 0 from J, leaving 8 bases between them. J is TRBJ1-1 and V is TRBV19; no reliable D call. Sequenced: PBMCs. This receptor was taken from a human donor in good health. Some clones in this sample may be carry-over from other donors' samples. This CDR3 reads CASSMDSVNTEAFF. The CDR3 nucleotides are TGTGCCAGTAGTATGGACTCGGTGAACACTGAAGCTTTCTTT.